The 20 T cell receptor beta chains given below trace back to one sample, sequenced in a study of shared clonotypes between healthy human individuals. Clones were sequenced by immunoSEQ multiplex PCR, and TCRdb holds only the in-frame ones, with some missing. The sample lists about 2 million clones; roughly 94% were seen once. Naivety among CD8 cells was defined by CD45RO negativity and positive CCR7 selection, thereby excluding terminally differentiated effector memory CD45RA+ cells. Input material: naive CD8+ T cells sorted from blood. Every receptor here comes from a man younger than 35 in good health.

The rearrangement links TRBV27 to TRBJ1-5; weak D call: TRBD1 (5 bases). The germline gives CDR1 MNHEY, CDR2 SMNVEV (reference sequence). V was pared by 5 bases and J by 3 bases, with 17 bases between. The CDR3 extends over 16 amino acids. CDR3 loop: CASSNSAGEVNQPQHF. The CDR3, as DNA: TGTGCCAGCAGTAACTCGGCGGGGGAGGTCAATCAGCCCCAGCATTTT.

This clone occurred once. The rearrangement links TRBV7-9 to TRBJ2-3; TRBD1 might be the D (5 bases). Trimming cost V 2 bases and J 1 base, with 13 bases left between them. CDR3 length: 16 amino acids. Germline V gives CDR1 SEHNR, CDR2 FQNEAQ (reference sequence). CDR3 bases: TGTGCCAGCAGCTTACAGGGCGGACATGGCACAGATACGCAGTATTTT. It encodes CASSLQGGHGTDTQYF.

CDR3 sequence (DNA): TGTGCCTGGTCGGGACAGGGACCCCTCCACTTT. It is translated as CAWSGQGPLHF. This rearrangement joins TRBV30 to TRBJ1-6; 9 nucleotides match TRBD1. From germline, CDR1 is GTSNPN and CDR2 SVGIG (reference sequence). V trimming: 5 bases; J trimming: 12 bases; junction bases outside the gene matches: 2. This CDR3 has 11 residues.

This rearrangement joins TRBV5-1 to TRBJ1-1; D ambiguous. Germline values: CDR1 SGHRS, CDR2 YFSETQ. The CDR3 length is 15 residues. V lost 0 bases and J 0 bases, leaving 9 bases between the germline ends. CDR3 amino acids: CASSLDQTLNTEAFF. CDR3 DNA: TGCGCCAGCAGCTTGGACCAGACCCTGAACACTGAAGCTTTCTTT.

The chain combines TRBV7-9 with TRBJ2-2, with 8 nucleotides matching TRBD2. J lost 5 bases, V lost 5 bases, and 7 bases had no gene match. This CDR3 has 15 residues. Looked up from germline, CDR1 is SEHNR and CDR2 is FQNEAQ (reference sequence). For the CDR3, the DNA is TGTGCCAGCAGCGGACCGGCGGGAGGTACCGGGGAGCTGTTTTTT. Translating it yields CASSGPAGGTGELFF. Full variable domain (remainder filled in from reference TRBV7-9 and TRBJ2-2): DTGVSQNPRHKITKRGQNVTFRCDPISEHNRLYWYRQTLGQGPEFLTYFQNEAQLEKSRLLSDRFSAERPKGSFSTLEIQRTEQGDSAMYLCASSGPAGGTGELFFGEGSRLTVL.

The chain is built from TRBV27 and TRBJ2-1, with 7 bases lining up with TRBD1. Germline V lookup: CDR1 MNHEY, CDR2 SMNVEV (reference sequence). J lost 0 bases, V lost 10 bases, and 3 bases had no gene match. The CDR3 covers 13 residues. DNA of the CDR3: TGTGCCATCGGGGACAGCTCCTACAATGAGCAGTTCTTC. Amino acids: CAIGDSSYNEQFF.

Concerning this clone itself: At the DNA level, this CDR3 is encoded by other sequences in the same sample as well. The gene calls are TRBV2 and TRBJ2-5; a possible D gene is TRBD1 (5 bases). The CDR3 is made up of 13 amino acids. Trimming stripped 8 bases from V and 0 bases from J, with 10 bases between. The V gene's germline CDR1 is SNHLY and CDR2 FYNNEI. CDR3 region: CASGRVYQETQYF. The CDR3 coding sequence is TGTGCCAGCGGCAGGGTGTACCAAGAGACCCAGTACTTC.

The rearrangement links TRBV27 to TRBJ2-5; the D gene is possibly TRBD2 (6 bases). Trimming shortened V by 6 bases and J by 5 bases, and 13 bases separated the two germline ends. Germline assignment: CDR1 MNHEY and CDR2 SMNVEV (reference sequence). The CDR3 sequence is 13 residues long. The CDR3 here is CASREGRQETQYF. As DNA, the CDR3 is TGTGCCAGCAGAGAGGGGAGGCAGGAGACCCAGTACTTC.

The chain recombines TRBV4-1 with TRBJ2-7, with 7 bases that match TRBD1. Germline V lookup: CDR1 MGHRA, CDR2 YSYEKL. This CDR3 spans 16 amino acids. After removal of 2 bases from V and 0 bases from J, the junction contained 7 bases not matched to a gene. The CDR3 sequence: CASSQTGDPYSYEQYF. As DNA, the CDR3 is TGCGCCAGCAGCCAAACAGGGGACCCCTACTCCTACGAGCAGTACTTC.

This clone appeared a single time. CDR3 loop: CASSEALAGGPETQYF. CDR3 DNA sequence: TGTGCCAGCAGTGAAGCGCTAGCGGGGGGGCCAGAGACCCAGTACTTC. The chain joins TRBV6-1 to TRBJ2-5; TRBD2 matches 12 bases. The V and J ends lost 0 bases and 4 bases, in that order; junction bases with no gene match: 3. The germline V gene encodes CDR1 MNHNS and CDR2 SASEGT. This CDR3 has 16 residues.

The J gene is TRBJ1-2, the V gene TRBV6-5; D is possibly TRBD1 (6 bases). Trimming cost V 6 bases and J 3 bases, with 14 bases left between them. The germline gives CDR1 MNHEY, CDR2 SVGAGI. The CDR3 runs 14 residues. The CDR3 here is CASSGGRNHYGYTF. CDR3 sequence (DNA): TGTGCCAGCAGCGGGGGGCGTAATCACTATGGCTACACCTTC.

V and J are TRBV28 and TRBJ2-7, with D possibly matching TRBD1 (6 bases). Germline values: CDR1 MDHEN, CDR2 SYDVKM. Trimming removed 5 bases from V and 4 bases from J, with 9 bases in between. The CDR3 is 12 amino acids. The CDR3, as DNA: TGTGCCAGCAGTCCAGGGGCTTACGAGCAGTACTTC. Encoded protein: CASSPGAYEQYF.

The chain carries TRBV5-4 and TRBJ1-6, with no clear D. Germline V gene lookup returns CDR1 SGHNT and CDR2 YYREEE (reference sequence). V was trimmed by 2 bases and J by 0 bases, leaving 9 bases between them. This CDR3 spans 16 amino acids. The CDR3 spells CASSFAPSSYNSPLHF. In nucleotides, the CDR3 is TGTGCCAGCAGCTTCGCACCTAGCTCCTATAATTCACCCCTCCACTTT. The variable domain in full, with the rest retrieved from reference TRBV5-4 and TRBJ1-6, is ETGVTQSPTHLIKTRGQQVTLRCSSQSGHNTVSWYQQALGQGPQFIFQYYREEENGRGNFPPRFSGLQFPNYSSELNVNALELDDSALYLCASSFAPSSYNSPLHFGNGTRLTVT.

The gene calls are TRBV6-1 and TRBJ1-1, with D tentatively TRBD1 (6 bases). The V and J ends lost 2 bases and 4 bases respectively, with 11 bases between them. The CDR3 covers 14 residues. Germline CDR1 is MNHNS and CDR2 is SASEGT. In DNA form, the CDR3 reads TGTGCCAGCAGTGAATACAGGGTCCCCACTGAAGCTTTCTTT. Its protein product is CASSEYRVPTEAFF.

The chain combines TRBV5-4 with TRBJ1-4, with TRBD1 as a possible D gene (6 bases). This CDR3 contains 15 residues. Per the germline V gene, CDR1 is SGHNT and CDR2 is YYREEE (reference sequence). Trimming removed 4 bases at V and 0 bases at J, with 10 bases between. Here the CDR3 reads CASSIGGATNEKLFF. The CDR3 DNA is TGTGCCAGCAGCATAGGGGGTGCAACTAATGAAAAACTGTTTTTT. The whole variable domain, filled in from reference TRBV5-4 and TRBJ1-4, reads ETGVTQSPTHLIKTRGQQVTLRCSSQSGHNTVSWYQQALGQGPQFIFQYYREEENGRGNFPPRFSGLQFPNYSSELNVNALELDDSALYLCASSIGGATNEKLFFGSGTQLSVL.

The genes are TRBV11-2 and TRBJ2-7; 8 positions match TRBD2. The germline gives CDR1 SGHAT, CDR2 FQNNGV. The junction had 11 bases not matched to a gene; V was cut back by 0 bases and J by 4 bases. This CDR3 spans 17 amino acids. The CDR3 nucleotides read TGTGCCAGCAGCTTAGAGCCGGGAGGGTCCCCCTTTTACGAGCAGTACTTC. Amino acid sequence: CASSLEPGGSPFYEQYF.

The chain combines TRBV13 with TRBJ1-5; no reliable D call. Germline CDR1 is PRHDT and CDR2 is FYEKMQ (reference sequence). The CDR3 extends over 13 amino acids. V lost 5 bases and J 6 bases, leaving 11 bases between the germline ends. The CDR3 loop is CASSPSEGQPQHF. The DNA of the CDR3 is TGTGCCAGCAGCCCTTCCGAGGGTCAGCCCCAGCATTTT.

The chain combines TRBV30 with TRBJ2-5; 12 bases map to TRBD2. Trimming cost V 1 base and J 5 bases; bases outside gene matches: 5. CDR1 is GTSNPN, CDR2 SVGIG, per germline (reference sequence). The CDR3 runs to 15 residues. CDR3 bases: TGTGCCTGGAGTGGAGCTAGCGGGGGGGCTGAGACCCAGTACTTC. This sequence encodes CAWSGASGGAETQYF. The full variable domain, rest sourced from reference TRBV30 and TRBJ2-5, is SQTIHQWPATLVQPVGSPLSLECTVEGTSNPNLYWYRQAAGRGLQLLFYSVGIGQISSEVPQNLSASRPQDRQFILSSKKLLLSDSGFYLCAWSGASGGAETQYFGPGTRLLVL.

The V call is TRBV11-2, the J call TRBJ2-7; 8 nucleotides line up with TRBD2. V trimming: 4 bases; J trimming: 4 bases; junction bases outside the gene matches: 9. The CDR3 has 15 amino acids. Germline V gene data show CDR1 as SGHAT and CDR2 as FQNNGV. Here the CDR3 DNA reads TGTGCCAGCAGCTCCCCCCCGGGGGGGCAATACGAGCAGTACTTC. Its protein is CASSSPPGGQYEQYF.

In DNA form, the CDR3 reads TGTGCCACTATACCTCCCGGGACCTACGAGCAGTACTTC. This gives the protein CATIPPGTYEQYF. This chain connects TRBV11-2 to TRBJ2-7; a possible D gene is TRBD2 (5 bases). V lost 10 bases, J lost 2 bases, and 15 bases lay in between. The CDR3 spans 13 residues. CDR1 and CDR2 (germline): SGHAT, FQNNGV.